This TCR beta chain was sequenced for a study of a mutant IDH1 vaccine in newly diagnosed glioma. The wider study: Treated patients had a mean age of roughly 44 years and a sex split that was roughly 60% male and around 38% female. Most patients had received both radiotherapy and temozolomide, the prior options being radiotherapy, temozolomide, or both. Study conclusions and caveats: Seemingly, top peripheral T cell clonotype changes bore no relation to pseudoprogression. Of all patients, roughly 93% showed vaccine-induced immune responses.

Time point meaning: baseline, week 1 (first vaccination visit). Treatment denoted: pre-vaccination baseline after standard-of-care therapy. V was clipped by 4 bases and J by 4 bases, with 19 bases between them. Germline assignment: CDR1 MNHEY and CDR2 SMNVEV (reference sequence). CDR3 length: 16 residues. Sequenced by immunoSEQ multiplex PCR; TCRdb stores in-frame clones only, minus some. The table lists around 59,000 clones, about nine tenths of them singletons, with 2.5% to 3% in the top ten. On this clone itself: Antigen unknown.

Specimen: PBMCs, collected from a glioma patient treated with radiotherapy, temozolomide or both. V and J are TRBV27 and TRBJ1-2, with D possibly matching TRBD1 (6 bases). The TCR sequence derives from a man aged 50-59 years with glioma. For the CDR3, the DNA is TGTGCCAGCAGTTCGCCCCTCAGGGGTTCGGGCTATGGCTACACCTTC. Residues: CASSSPLRGSGYGYTF.